The rows below give T cell receptor beta chains drawn from one sample of a study of OX40 agonist ivuxolimab in advanced cancers. The protocol was immunoSEQ multiplex PCR, while the TCRdb copy is restricted to in-frame clones and leaves out a portion. The sample has about 30,000 clones, roughly 80% seen once; the top ten hold about 20%. The sequencing used CD4+ or CD8+ T cells sorted from blood, collected in a trial of the OX40 agonist ivuxolimab. All receptors come from an adult with an advanced solid tumor such as melanoma, head and neck, liver or kidney cancer. Both conserved end residues are part of each CDR3. Fields, in order: CDR3 protein, CDR3 DNA, clone size, J gene, V gene, D gene. A D gene is named only where the DNA matches it firmly. A row's size may be missing; if present it is once, few, many or a size class.

CASRSGTGSYEQYF | TGTGCCAGCAGATCCGGGACAGGCTCCTACGAGCAGTACTTC | - | TRBJ2-7 | TRBV6-5 | TRBD1
CASSLGSTYEQYF | TGTGCCAGCAGCTTAGGCAGCACCTACGAGCAGTACTTC | - | TRBJ2-7 | TRBV7-6 | -
CASSLTGPSYEQYF | TGTGCCAGCAGTTTGACGGGACCATCCTACGAGCAGTACTTC | - | TRBJ2-7 | TRBV28 | -
CATSRDRNVNTEAFF | TGTGCCACCAGCAGAGATCGCAATGTGAACACTGAAGCTTTCTTT | - | TRBJ1-1 | TRBV15 | -
CASSLFVNTEAFF | TGTGCCAGCAGCTTATTTGTGAACACTGAAGCTTTCTTT | - | TRBJ1-1 | TRBV7-3 | -
CASSESGGTDTQYF | TGCGCCAGCAGTGAGTCCGGAGGCACAGATACGCAGTATTTT | - | TRBJ2-3 | TRBV10-1 | -
CSVEEMASNGYTF | TGCAGCGTTGAAGAAATGGCGAGTAATGGCTACACCTTC | few | TRBJ1-2 | TRBV29-1 | -
CASSIQGGSQPQHF | TGTGCCAGCAGTATACAGGGGGGAAGTCAGCCCCAGCATTTT | - | TRBJ1-5 | TRBV6-4 | TRBD1
CASSLWGPTDTQYF | TGTGCCAGCAGCTTATGGGGCCCCACAGATACGCAGTATTTT | few | TRBJ2-3 | TRBV7-2 | -
CAGFSGTGSYEQYF | TGTGCCGGTTTCTCCGGGACAGGGTCCTACGAGCAGTACTTC | - | TRBJ2-7 | TRBV25-1 | TRBD1
CASSLDENYGYTF | TGTGCCAGCAGCCTGGACGAGAACTATGGCTACACCTTC | once | TRBJ1-2 | TRBV6-1 | -